The 10 T cell receptor beta chains in this list originate from one sample, sequenced in a study of blood T cell repertoires in COVID-19. Generated by immunoSEQ multiplex PCR, the TCRdb table keeps only in-frame clones and is missing some. The table has 150,000 to 200,000 clones, approximately 80% seen once; the top ten hold 7%. The material sequenced was peripheral blood. The receptors stem from a woman between 35 and 50 years old with COVID-19, enrolled during active disease.

The J gene is TRBJ2-7, the V gene TRBV7-9; possibly TRBD2 for D (5 bases). Germline-derived CDR1 and CDR2 are SEHNR and FQNEAQ (reference sequence). The V end lost 0 bases, the J end lost 2 bases, and 8 bases lay between the germline ends. The CDR3 is 14 residues long. The chain's CDR3 is CASSLAGATYEQYF. CDR3 in DNA: TGTGCCAGCAGCTTAGCGGGAGCTACCTACGAGCAGTACTTC.

The rearrangement uses TRBV27 and TRBJ2-2; 8 nucleotides agree with TRBD2. The CDR3 covers 17 residues. The ends lost 4 bases at V and 7 bases at J; junction bases unmatched: 14. The V gene's germline CDR1 is MNHEY and CDR2 SMNVEV (reference sequence). The CDR3 is CASSYSVAGYNGGELFF. Here the CDR3 DNA reads TGTGCCAGCAGTTACTCTGTAGCGGGATATAATGGCGGGGAGCTGTTTTTT.

The rearrangement links TRBV27 to TRBJ1-2; D ambiguous. From germline, CDR1 is MNHEY and CDR2 SMNVEV (reference sequence). V lost 5 bases, J lost 4 bases, and 11 bases lay in between. The CDR3 length is 13 residues. CDR3 DNA sequence: TGTGCCAGCAGTAGAAGTCGGTTCTATGGCTACACCTTC. Protein sequence: CASSRSRFYGYTF.

The gene calls are TRBV18 and TRBJ2-2; TRBD2 agrees at 7 bases. Germline CDR1 KGHSH, CDR2 LQKENI. This CDR3 region has 16 residues. The V gene end was trimmed by 1 base and the J gene end by 0 bases; junction bases not matched to a gene: 2. The DNA for the CDR3 is TGTGCCAGCTCACCACTAGGACTAGCGAACACCGGGGAGCTGTTTTTT. This translates into CASSPLGLANTGELFF.

This clone has only one observation. The chain joins TRBV7-9 to TRBJ2-5; 7 bases are shared with TRBD1. The V gene's germline CDR1 is SEHNR and CDR2 FQNEAQ (reference sequence). This CDR3 region has 14 residues. J lost 4 bases, V lost 5 bases, and 7 bases had no gene match. CDR3 residues: CASSSGTVGETQYF. The CDR3 DNA reads TGTGCCAGCAGCAGTGGGACAGTGGGAGAGACCCAGTACTTC.

This chain connects TRBV19 to TRBJ1-5; 12 bases map to TRBD1. Per germline, CDR1 LNHDA and CDR2 SQIVND (reference sequence). This CDR3 spans 15 amino acids. With V trimmed by 9 bases and J by 5 bases, 8 bases remained unmatched. The CDR3 here is CASGTGGWGDQPQHF. The CDR3 coding sequence is TGTGCCAGCGGGACAGGGGGCTGGGGGGATCAGCCCCAGCATTTT. Together with reference TRBV19 and TRBJ1-5, the CDR3 gives the full variable domain: DGGITQSPKYLFRKEGQNVTLSCEQNLNHDAMYWYRQDPGQGLRLIYYSQIVNDFQKGDIAEGYSVSREKKESFPLTVTSAQKNPTAFYLCASGTGGWGDQPQHFGDGTRLSIL.

The chain joins TRBV5-1 to TRBJ2-7; D remains ambiguous. This CDR3 contains 11 residues. Germline V gene data show CDR1 as SGHRS and CDR2 as YFSETQ. V was trimmed by 8 bases and J by 7 bases, leaving 13 bases between them. The CDR3, as DNA: TGCGCCAGTCGGTCTGGTGAGGAGCAGTACTTC. This gives the protein CASRSGEEQYF.

This chain links TRBV5-1 with TRBJ1-2; no definite D call. Germline V gene data show CDR1 as SGHRS and CDR2 as YFSETQ. Between the trimmed V and J ends, which lost 4 bases and 1 base, there was a span of 8 bases. There are 13 residues in the CDR3. CDR3: CASSLGSNYGYTF. The CDR3 nucleotides read TGCGCCAGCAGCCTCGGGAGTAACTATGGCTACACCTTC.

This clone has just one count. The chain recombines TRBV5-5 with TRBJ2-1, with D possibly being TRBD1 (6 bases). CDR1 and CDR2 (germline): SGHKS, YYEKEE (reference sequence). Trimming shortened V by 0 bases and J by 4 bases, and 14 bases separated the two germline ends. CDR3 length: 16 residues. The chain's CDR3 is CASSLAGTSRYNEQFF. As DNA, the CDR3 is TGTGCCAGCAGCTTGGCGGGGACAAGTAGATACAATGAGCAGTTCTTC.

This chain links TRBV18 with TRBJ2-1, with 9 bases lining up with TRBD2. This CDR3 is 14 amino acids long. V was clipped by 6 bases and J by 3 bases; unmatched bases: 3. Germline V CDR1 and CDR2: KGHSH, LQKENI. CDR3 protein: CASSRGGGYNEQFF. The CDR3 DNA is TGTGCCAGCTCCCGCGGGGGGGGCTACAATGAGCAGTTCTTC.